This T cell receptor (beta chain) came from a study of blood T cell repertoires in COVID-19. In the study overall: The analysed material was cDNA or gDNA that came from T cells, B-cell-depleted T cells, or PBMCs.

Using immunoSEQ multiplex PCR, the repertoire was profiled, and TCRdb retains in-frame clones only, with some absent. This table has around 70,000 clones, about four fifths appearing once. CDR1 and CDR2 from the germline V gene are SGHNT and YYREEE (reference sequence). CDR3 size: 15 residues. V was clipped by 4 bases and J by 9 bases; unmatched bases: 10. Sequenced material: peripheral blood. The TCR comes from a man in his 70s who had recovered from COVID-19. The V and J genes are TRBV5-4 and TRBJ1-6, with TRBD1 identical over 7 bases. The CDR3 spells CASSPGQDLSSPLHF. The CDR3 nucleotides read TGTGCCAGCAGCCCAGGACAGGATTTGAGTTCACCCCTCCACTTT.